Listed below are T cell receptor beta chains from one sample, sequenced in a study of blood T cell repertoires in COVID-19. Some clones are missing from TCRdb's copy, which holds only in-frame ones; the method was immunoSEQ multiplex PCR. This table has about 26,000 clones, more than 70% appearing once. The sample consisted of peripheral blood. These receptors all come from a human donor in a cohort sampled during active COVID-19. The CDR3 runs from the conserved cysteine through the conserved F or W. A D gene is named only where the DNA matches it firmly. Size is stated for part of the rows, as once, few or many counts, or as a class when the clone is expanded.

NA,TRBV28,NA,TRBJ1-6,CASSSQPGTRLTLHF,TGTGCCAGCAGTTCCCAGCCGGGAACTCGTTTGACCCTCCACTTT
TRBD2,TRBV9,NA,TRBJ2-3,CASSWTSGGADTQYF,TGTGCCAGCAGCTGGACTAGCGGGGGGGCCGATACGCAGTATTTT
NA,TRBV2,once,TRBJ2-3,CASSEAVNTQYF,TGTGCCAGCAGTGAGGCGGTCAATACGCAGTATTTT
NA,TRBV9,NA,TRBJ2-1,CASSVGLANNEQFF,TGTGCCAGCAGCGTAGGGTTAGCGAACAATGAGCAGTTCTTC
NA,TRBV7-2,few,TRBJ2-2,CASSLVAGILGTGELFF,TGTGCCAGCAGCTTAGTCGCAGGGATCCTGGGCACCGGGGAGCTGTTTTTT
TRBD1,TRBV5-1,NA,TRBJ2-7,CASSMGTGQVEQYF,TGCGCCAGCAGTATGGGGACAGGGCAGGTCGAGCAGTACTTC
NA,TRBV6-4,few,TRBJ2-7,CASSDSPGAEQYF,TGTGCCAGCAGTGACTCTCCAGGGGCCGAGCAGTACTTC
TRBD2,TRBV7-3,NA,TRBJ2-1,CASSPGTSLHEQFF,TGTGCCAGCAGCCCGGGGACTAGTCTACATGAGCAGTTCTTC
TRBD2,TRBV7-6,NA,TRBJ2-3,CASSLGLAGGTDTQYF,TGTGCCAGCAGCTTAGGACTAGCGGGGGGAACAGATACGCAGTATTTT
NA,TRBV7-2,once,TRBJ2-1,CASSLRSSYNEQFF,TGTGCCAGCAGCTTACGTAGCTCCTACAATGAGCAGTTCTTC
NA,TRBV7-3,NA,TRBJ2-6,CASSPHSGANVLTF,TGTGCCAGCAGTCCCCACTCTGGGGCCAACGTCCTGACTTTC
TRBD1,TRBV24-1,once,TRBJ1-4,CATSDLNPGQGEKKLFF,TGTGCCACCAGTGACCTGAATCCAGGACAGGGGGAAAAAAAACTGTTTTTT
TRBD1,TRBV18,NA,TRBJ2-7,CASSPPTGLEQYF,TGTGCCAGCTCACCGCCGACAGGGTTGGAGCAGTACTTC
NA,TRBV6-5,NA,TRBJ1-2,CASSYSLDSTIYGYTF,TGTGCCAGCAGTTACTCATTAGACAGTACTATCTATGGCTACACCTTC
NA,TRBV19,NA,TRBJ1-5,CASSPTTRQPQHF,TGTGCCAGTAGTCCCACGACACGGCAGCCCCAGCATTTT
NA,TRBV4-1,NA,TRBJ1-4,CASSQRGGRQGREKLFF,TGCGCCAGCAGCCAAAGGGGGGGTAGGCAGGGTCGTGAAAAACTGTTTTTT
NA,TRBV19,NA,TRBJ1-6,CASSSRTGGNSPLHF,TGTGCCAGTAGTTCTCGGACTGGAGGCAATTCACCCCTCCACTTT
TRBD1,TRBV7-9,NA,TRBJ2-7,CASSHPGTGFFEQYF,TGTGCCAGCAGCCACCCAGGGACAGGGTTTTTCGAGCAGTACTTC
TRBD2,TRBV14,few,TRBJ2-3,CASSRTQTSGGWDTQYF,TGTGCCAGCAGCCGCACCCAGACTAGCGGGGGCTGGGATACGCAGTATTTT
NA,TRBV18,NA,TRBJ2-1,CASSPLVPHEQFF,TGTGCCAGCTCACCACTAGTTCCTCATGAGCAGTTCTTC
TRBD2,TRBV15,once,TRBJ2-7,CATAIAGGPYEQYF,TGTGCCACCGCGATAGCGGGAGGGCCGTACGAGCAGTACTTC
NA,TRBV5-1,NA,TRBJ2-3,CASSLVAGLATDTQYF,TGCGCCAGCAGCTTGGTGGCGGGACTCGCCACAGATACGCAGTATTTT
NA,TRBV14,few,TRBJ1-1,CASSQDLGHLNTEAFF,TGTGCCAGCAGCCAAGACCTGGGGCACCTGAACACTGAAGCTTTCTTT
NA,TRBV14,once,TRBJ2-2,CASSLDLNTGELFF,TGTGCCAGCAGCCTAGACTTAAACACCGGGGAGCTGTTTTTT
NA,TRBV6-5,NA,TRBJ1-1,CASSYEGAPDTEAFF,TGTGCCAGCAGTTACGAAGGGGCGCCGGACACTGAAGCTTTCTTT
TRBD2,TRBV4-3,NA,TRBJ2-3,CASSRLAGVRSGTDTQYF,TGCGCCAGCAGCCGTCTAGCGGGAGTGCGGTCGGGCACAGATACGCAGTATTTT
TRBD2,TRBV10-1,few,TRBJ2-7,CASSRDYSYEQYF,TGCGCCAGCAGCCGGGACTACTCCTACGAGCAGTACTTC
TRBD2,TRBV7-8,NA,TRBJ2-2,CASSSIAGAGTGELFF,TGTGCCAGCAGCTCCATAGCGGGAGCGGGGACCGGGGAGCTGTTTTTT
TRBD1,TRBV6-6,NA,TRBJ2-7,CASRRSGTVSSYEQYF,TGTGCCAGCAGACGATCCGGGACAGTAAGCTCCTACGAGCAGTACTTC
NA,TRBV4-3,NA,TRBJ2-7,CASSQAREHEQYF,TGCGCCAGCAGCCAGGCCAGGGAACACGAGCAGTACTTC
TRBD1,TRBV30,NA,TRBJ2-2,CAWSTDRGGTGELFF,TGTGCCTGGAGTACGGACAGGGGAGGGACCGGGGAGCTGTTTTTT
NA,TRBV4-3,NA,TRBJ1-6,CASSHVGGRDNSPLHF,TGCGCCAGCAGCCACGTCGGGGGGCGGGATAATTCACCCCTCCACTTT
TRBD2,TRBV4-3,NA,TRBJ2-3,CASSPGTSGGGDTQYF,TGCGCCAGCAGCCCGGGGACTAGCGGGGGTGGAGATACGCAGTATTTT
NA,TRBV25-1,NA,TRBJ1-4,CASSGGPTTNEKLFF,TGTGCCAGCAGTGGGGGGCCGACAACTAATGAAAAACTGTTTTTT
TRBD1,TRBV6-5,NA,TRBJ1-5,CASRPNRGPQPQHF,TGTGCCAGCAGGCCGAACAGGGGACCACAGCCCCAGCATTTT
TRBD1,TRBV7-2,NA,TRBJ1-1,CASSLRQGAYGTEAFF,TGTGCCAGCAGCTTAAGGCAGGGGGCTTATGGGACTGAAGCTTTCTTT
NA,TRBV9,NA,TRBJ2-3,CASSASPIRGDTQYF,TGTGCCAGCAGCGCATCTCCAATCAGGGGAGATACGCAGTATTTT
TRBD1,TRBV27,NA,TRBJ2-7,CASRWTGTGEQYF,TGTGCCAGCAGGTGGACAGGGACGGGGGAGCAGTACTTC
TRBD1,TRBV7-3,NA,TRBJ1-3,CASSFTGGAGNTIYF,TGTGCCAGCAGCTTCACAGGGGGCGCCGGAAACACCATATATTTT